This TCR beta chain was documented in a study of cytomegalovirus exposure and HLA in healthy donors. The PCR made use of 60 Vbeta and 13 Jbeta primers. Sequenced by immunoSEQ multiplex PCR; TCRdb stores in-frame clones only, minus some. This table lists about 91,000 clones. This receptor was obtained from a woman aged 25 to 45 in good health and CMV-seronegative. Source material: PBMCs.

CDR3 sequence: CASSDPRQAGSEKLFF. CDR3 in DNA: TGTGCCAGCAGTGACCCCCGACAGGCGGGCAGTGAAAAACTGTTTTTT. This chain joins TRBV25-1 and TRBJ1-4; D is perhaps TRBD1 (6 bases). Germline V gene data show CDR1 as MGHDK and CDR2 as SYGVNS. The CDR3 spans 16 residues. The V gene lost 3 bases and the J gene lost 7 bases, with 18 bases spanning the gap.